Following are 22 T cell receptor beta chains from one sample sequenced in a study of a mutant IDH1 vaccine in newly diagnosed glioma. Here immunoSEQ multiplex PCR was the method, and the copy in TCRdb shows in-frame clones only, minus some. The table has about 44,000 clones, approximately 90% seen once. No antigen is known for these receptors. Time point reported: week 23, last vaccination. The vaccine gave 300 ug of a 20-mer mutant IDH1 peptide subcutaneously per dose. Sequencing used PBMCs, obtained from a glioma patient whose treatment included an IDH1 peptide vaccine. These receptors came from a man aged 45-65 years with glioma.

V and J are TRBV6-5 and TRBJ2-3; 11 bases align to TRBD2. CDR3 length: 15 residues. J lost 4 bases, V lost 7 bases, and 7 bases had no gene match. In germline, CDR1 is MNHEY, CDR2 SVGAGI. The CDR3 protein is CASNQLAGVPDTQYF. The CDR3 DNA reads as TGTGCCAGCAATCAACTAGCGGGGGTACCAGATACGCAGTATTTT.

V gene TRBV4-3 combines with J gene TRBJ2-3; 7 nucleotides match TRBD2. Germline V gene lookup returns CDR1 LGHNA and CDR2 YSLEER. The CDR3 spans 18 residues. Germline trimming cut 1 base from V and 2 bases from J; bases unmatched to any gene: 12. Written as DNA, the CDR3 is TGCGCCAGCAGCCAAGCCCTTCGCGGACTAGAAGTCACAGATACGCAGTATTTT. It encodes CASSQALRGLEVTDTQYF.

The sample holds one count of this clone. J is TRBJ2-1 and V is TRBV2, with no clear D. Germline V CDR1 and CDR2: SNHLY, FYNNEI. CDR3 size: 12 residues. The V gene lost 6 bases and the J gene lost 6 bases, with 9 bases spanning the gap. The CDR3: CASRSTVNEQFF. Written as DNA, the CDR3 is TGTGCCAGCAGATCTACGGTCAATGAGCAGTTCTTC.

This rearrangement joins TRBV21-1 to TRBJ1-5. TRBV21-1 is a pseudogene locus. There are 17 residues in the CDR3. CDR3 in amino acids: CASSKSTAGNSNQPQHF. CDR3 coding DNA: TGTGCCAGCAGCAAATCGACGGCCGGCAATAGCAATCAGCCCCAGCATTTT.

CDR3 in amino acids: CASSADRGGTGELFF. CDR3 coding DNA: TGTGCCAGCAGTGCTGACAGGGGCGGAACCGGGGAGCTGTTTTTT. This chain joins TRBV2 and TRBJ2-2, with 8 nucleotides matching TRBD1. This CDR3 has 15 amino acids. The V gene end was trimmed by 4 bases and the J gene end by 5 bases; junction bases not matched to a gene: 6. Germline values: CDR1 SNHLY, CDR2 FYNNEI.

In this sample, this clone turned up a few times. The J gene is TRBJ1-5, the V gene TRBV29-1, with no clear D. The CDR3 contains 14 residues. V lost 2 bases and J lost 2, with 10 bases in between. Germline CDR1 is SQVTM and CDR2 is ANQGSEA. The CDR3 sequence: CSVESHPGNQPQHF. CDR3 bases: TGCAGCGTTGAATCCCACCCGGGCAATCAGCCCCAGCATTTT.

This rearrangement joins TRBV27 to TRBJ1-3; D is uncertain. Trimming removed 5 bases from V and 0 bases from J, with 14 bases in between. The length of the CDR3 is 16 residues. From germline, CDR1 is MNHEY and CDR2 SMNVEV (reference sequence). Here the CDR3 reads CASSLKDQNSGNTIYF. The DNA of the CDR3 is TGTGCCAGCAGTCTCAAAGATCAGAACTCTGGAAACACCATATATTTT.

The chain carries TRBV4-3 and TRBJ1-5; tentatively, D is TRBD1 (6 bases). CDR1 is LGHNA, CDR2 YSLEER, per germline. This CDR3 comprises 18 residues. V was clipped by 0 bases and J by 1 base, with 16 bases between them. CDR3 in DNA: TGCGCCAGCAGCCAAGACGCCTCGACAGGCTGGAGCAATCAGCCCCAGCATTTT. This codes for CASSQDASTGWSNQPQHF.

CDR3 bases: TGTGCCAGCAGCGTAGGGCTAGCTACGGATACGCAGTATTTT. It yields the protein CASSVGLATDTQYF. V and J are TRBV9 and TRBJ2-3, with D perhaps matching TRBD2 (5 bases). With 0 bases removed from V and 6 bases from J, the gap between germline ends came to 11 bases. The CDR3 contains 14 residues. The germline CDR1 and CDR2 sequences are SGDLS and YYNGEE.

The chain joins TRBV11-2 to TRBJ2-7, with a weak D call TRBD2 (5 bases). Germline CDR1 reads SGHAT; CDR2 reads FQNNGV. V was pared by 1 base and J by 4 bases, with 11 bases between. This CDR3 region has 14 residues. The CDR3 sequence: CASSLAPLGYEQYF. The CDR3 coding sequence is TGTGCCAGCAGCTTAGCCCCACTAGGTTACGAGCAGTACTTC.

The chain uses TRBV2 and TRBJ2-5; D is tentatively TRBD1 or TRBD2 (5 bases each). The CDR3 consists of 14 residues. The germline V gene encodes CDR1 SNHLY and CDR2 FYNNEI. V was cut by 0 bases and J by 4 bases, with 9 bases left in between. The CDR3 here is CASSEAPGRETQYF. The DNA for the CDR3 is TGTGCCAGCAGTGAAGCCCCAGGGAGAGAGACCCAGTACTTC.

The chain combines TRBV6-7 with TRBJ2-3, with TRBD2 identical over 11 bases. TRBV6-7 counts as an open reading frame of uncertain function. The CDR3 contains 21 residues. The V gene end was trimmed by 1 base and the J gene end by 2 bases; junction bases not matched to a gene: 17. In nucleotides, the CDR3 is TGTGCCAGCAGTTACTACCCGATAGGGCTAGCGGGGGGACGGTTCACAGATACGCAGTATTTT. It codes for CASSYYPIGLAGGRFTDTQYF.

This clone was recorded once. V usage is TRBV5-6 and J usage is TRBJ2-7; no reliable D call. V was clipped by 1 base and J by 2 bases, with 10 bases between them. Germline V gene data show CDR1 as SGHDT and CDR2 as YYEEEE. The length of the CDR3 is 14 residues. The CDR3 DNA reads TGTGCCAGCAGCTTGCGCGGTCTTACCTACGAGCAGTACTTC. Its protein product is CASSLRGLTYEQYF.

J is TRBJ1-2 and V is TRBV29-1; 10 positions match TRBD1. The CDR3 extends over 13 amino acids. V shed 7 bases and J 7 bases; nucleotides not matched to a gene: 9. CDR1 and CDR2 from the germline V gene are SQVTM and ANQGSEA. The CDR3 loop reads CSAGQGGAGGYTF. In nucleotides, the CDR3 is TGCAGCGCCGGACAGGGGGGAGCAGGTGGCTACACCTTC.

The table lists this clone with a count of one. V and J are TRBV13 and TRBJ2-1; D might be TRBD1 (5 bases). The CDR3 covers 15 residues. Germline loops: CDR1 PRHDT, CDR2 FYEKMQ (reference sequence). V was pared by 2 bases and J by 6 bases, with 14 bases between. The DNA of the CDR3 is TGTGCCAGCAGCTTAACGGCAGGGAAGGGCAATGAGCAGTTCTTC. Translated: CASSLTAGKGNEQFF.

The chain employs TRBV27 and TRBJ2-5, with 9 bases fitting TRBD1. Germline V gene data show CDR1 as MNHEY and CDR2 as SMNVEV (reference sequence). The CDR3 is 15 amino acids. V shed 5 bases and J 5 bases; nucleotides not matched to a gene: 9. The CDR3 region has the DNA TGTGCCAGCAGTCCACGACAGGGGGTAAGGGAGACCCAGTACTTC. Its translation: CASSPRQGVRETQYF.

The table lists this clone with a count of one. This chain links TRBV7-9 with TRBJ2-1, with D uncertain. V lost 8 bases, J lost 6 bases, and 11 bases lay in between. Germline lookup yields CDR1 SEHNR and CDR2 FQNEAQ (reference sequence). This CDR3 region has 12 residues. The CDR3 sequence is CASSPWGNEQFF. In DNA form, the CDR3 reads TGTGCCAGCTCCCCGTGGGGCAATGAGCAGTTCTTC.

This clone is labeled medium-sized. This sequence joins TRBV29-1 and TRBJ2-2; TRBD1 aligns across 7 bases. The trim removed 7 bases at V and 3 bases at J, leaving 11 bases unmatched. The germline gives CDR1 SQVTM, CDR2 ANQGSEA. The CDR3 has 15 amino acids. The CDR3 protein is CSAQPTGFDTGELFF. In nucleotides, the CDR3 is TGCAGCGCCCAACCGACAGGGTTCGACACCGGGGAGCTGTTTTTT.

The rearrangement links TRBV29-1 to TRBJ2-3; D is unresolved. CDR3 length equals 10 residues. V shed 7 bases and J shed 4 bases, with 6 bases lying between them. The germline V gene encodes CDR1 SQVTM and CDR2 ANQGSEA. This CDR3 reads CSGVADTQYF. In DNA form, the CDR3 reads TGCAGCGGAGTCGCAGATACGCAGTATTTT.

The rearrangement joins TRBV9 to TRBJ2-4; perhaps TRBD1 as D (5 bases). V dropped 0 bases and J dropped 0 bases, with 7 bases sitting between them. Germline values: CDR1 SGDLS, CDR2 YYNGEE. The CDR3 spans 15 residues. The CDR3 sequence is CASSVEGLAKNIQYF. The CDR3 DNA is TGTGCCAGCAGCGTAGAGGGGTTAGCCAAAAACATTCAGTACTTC.

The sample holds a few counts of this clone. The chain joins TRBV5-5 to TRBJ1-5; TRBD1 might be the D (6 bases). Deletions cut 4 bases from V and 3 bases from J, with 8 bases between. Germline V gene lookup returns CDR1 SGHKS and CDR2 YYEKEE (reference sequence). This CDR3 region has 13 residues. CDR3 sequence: CASSRTDNQPQHF. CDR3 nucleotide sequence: TGTGCCAGCAGCCGGACAGACAATCAGCCCCAGCATTTT.

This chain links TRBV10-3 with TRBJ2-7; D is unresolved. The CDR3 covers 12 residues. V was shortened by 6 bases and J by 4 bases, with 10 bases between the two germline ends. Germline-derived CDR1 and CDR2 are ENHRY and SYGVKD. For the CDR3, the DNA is TGTGCCATCAGCGGACGGGCGTACGAGCAGTACTTC. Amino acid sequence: CAISGRAYEQYF.